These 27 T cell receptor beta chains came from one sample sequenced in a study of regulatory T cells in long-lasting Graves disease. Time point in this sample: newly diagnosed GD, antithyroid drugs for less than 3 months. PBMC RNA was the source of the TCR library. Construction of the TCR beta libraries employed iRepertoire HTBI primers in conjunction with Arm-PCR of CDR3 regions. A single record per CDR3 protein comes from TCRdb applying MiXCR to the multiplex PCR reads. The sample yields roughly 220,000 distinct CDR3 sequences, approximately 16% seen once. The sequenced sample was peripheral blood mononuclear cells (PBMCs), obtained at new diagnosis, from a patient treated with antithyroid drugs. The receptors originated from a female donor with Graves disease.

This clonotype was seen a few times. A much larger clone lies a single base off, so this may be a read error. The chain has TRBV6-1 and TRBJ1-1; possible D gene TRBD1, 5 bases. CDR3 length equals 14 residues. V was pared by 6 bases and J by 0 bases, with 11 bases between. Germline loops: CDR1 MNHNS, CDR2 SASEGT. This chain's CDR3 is CASRPRGLNTEAFF. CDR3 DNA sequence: TGTGCCAGCAGACCTCGGGGGTTGAACACTGAAGCTTTCTTT.

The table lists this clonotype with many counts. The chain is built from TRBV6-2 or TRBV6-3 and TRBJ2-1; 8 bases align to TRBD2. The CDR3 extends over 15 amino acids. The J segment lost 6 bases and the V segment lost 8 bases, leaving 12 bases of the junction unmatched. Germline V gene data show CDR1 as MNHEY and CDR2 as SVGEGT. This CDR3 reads CASESPGTSLNEQFF. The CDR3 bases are TGTGCCAGCGAAAGCCCCGGGACTAGTCTCAATGAGCAGTTCTTC.

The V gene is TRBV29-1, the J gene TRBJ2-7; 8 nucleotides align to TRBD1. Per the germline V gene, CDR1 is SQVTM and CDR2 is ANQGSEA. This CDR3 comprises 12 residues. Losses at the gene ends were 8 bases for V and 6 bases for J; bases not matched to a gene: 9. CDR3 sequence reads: CSLSAGGGEQYF. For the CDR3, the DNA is TGCAGCTTATCGGCAGGGGGCGGCGAGCAGTACTTC.

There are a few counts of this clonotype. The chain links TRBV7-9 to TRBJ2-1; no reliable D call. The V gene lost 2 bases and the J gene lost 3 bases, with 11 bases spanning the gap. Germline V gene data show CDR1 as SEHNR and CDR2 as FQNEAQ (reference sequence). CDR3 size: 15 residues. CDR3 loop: CASSLTTPLYNEQFF. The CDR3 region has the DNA TGTGCCAGCAGCTTAACTACACCCCTCTACAATGAGCAGTTCTTC. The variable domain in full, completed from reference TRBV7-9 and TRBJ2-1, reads DTGVSQNPRHKITKRGQNVTFRCDPISEHNRLYWYRQTLGQGPEFLTYFQNEAQLEKSRLLSDRFSAERPKGSFSTLEIQRTEQGDSAMYLCASSLTTPLYNEQFFGPGTRLTVL.

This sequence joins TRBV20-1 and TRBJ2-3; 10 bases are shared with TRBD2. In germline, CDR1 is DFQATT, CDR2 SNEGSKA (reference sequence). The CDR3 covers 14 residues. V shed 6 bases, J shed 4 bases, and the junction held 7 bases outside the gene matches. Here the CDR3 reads CSAPTSGAPDTQYF. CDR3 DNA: TGCAGTGCGCCCACTAGCGGGGCCCCAGATACGCAGTATTTT.

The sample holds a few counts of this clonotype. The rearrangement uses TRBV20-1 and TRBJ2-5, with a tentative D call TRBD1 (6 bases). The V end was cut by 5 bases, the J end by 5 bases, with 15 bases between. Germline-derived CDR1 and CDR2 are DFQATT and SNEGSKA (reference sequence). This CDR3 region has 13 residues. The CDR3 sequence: CSAVDSLSETQYF. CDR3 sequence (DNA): TGCAGTGCTGTGGACAGCCTCTCTGAGACCCAGTACTTC.

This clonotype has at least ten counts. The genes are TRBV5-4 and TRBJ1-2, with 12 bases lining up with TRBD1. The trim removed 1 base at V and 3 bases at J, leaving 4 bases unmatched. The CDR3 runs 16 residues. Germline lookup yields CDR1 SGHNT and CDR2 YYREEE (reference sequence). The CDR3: CASSLLRDRGHYGYTF. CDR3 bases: TGTGCCAGCAGCTTGCTCCGGGACAGGGGGCACTATGGCTACACCTTC.

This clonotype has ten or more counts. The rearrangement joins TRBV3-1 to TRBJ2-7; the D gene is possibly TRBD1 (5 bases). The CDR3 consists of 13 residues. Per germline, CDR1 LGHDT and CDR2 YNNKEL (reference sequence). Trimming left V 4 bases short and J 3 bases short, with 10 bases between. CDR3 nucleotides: TGTGCCAGCAGCCCAGGGCTGATCTACGAGCAGTACTTC. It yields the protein CASSPGLIYEQYF.

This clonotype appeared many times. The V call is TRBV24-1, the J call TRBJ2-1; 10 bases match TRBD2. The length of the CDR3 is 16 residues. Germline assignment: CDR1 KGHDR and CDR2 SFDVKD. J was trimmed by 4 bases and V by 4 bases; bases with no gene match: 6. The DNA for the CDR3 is TGTGCCACCAGTGAGTCCGGGACTAGCGAATACAATGAGCAGTTCTTC. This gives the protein CATSESGTSEYNEQFF.

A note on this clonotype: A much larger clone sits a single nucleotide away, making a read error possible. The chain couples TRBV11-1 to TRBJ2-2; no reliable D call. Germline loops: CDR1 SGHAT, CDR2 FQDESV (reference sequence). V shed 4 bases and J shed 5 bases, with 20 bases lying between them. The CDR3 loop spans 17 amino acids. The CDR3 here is CASSSPDGGLLTGELFF. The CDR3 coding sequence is TGTGCCAGCAGCTCCCCCGATGGCGGCCTCCTAACCGGGGAGCTGTTTTTT.

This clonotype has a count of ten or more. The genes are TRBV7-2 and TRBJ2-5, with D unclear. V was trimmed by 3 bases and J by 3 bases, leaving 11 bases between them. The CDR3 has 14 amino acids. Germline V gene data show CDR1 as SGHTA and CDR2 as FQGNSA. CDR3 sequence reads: CASSFLGSKETQYF. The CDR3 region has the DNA TGTGCCAGCAGCTTTTTAGGCAGCAAAGAGACCCAGTACTTC.

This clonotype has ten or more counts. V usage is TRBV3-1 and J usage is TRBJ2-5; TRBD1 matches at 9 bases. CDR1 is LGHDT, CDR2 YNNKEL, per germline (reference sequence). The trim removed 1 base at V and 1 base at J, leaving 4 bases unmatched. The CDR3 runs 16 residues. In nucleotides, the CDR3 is TGTGCCAGCAGCCAAGGTTGGGGACAGGGCCAAGAGACCCAGTACTTC. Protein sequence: CASSQGWGQGQETQYF.

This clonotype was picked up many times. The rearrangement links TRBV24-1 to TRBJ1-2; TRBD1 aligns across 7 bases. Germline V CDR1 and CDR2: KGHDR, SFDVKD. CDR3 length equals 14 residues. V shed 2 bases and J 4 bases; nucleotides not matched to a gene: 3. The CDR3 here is CATSDSGTVYGYTF. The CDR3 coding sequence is TGTGCCACCAGTGATTCCGGGACAGTCTATGGCTACACCTTC.

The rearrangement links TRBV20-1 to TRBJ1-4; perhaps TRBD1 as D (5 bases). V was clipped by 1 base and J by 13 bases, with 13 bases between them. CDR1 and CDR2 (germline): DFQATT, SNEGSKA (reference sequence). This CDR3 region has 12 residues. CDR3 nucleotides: TGCAGTGCTAGAGGGGATTTTGGGGGACTGTTTTTT. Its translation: CSARGDFGGLFF.

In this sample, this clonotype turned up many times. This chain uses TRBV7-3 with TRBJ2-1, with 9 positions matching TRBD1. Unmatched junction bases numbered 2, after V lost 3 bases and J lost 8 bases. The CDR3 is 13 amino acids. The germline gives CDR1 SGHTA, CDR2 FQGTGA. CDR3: CASSFTGGDEQFF. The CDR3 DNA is TGTGCCAGCAGCTTTACAGGGGGCGATGAGCAGTTCTTC.

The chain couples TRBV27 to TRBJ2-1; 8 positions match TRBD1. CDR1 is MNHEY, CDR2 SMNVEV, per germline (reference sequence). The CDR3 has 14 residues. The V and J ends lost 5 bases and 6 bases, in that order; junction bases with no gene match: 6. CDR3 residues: CASSPWTGSNEQFF. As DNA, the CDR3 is TGTGCCAGCAGTCCCTGGACAGGGAGCAATGAGCAGTTCTTC.

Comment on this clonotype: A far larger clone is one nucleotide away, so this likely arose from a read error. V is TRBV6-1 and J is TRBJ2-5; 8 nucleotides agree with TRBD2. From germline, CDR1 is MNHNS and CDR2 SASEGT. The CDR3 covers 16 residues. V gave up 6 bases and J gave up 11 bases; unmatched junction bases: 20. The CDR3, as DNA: TGTGCCAGCAGAGAGCTAGCGGGTAGCTCCTACAATGAGCAGTACTTC. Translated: CASRELAGSSYNEQYF.

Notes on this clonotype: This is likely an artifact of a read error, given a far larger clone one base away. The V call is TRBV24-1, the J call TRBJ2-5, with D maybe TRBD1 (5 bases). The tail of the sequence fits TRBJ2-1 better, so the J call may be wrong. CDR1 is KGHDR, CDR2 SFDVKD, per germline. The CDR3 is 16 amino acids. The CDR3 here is CATSDLQGYASDEQFF. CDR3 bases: TGTGCCACCAGTGATTTGCAGGGCTACGCGAGCGATGAGCAGTTCTTC.

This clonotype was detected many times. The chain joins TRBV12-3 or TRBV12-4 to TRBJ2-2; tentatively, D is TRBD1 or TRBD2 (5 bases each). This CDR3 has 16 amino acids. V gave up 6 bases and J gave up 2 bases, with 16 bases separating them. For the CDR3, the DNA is TGTGCCAGCAGATTGGGGCCGGGGATAAACACCGGGGAGCTGTTTTTT. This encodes CASRLGPGINTGELFF.

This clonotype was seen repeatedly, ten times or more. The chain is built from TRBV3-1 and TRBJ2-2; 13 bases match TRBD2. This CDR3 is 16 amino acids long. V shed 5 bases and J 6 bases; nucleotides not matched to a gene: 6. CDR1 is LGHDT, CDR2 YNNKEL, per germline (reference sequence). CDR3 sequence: CASSSGLAGVPGELFF. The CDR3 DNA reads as TGTGCCAGCAGCTCCGGACTAGCGGGAGTACCCGGGGAGCTGTTTTTT.

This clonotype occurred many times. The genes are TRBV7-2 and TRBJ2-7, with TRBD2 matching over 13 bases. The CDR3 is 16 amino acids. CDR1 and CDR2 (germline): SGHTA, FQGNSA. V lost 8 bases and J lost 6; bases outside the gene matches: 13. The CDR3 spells CASSAQGLAGSREQYF. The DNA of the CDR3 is TGTGCCAGCTCAGCCCAGGGACTAGCGGGATCTCGCGAGCAGTACTTC.

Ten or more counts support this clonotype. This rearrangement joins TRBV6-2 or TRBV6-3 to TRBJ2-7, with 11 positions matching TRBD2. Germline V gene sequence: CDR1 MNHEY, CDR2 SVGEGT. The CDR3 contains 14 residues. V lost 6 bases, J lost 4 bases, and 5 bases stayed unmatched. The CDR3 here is CASRLAGVRYEQYF. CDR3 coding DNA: TGTGCCAGCAGACTAGCGGGAGTTAGGTACGAGCAGTACTTC.

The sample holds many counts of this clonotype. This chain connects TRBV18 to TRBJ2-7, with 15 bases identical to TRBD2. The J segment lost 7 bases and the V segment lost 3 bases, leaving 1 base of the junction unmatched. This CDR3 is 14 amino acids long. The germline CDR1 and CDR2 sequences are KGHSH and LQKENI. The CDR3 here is CASSPGLAGGEQYF. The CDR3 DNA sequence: TGTGCCAGCTCACCGGGACTAGCGGGAGGTGAGCAGTACTTC.

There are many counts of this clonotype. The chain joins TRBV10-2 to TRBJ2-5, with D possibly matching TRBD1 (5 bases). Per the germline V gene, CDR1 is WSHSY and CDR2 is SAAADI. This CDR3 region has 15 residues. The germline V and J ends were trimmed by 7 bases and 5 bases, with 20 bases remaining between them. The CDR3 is CASTLTWGKGETQYF. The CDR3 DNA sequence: TGCGCCAGCACCCTTACATGGGGTAAGGGGGAGACCCAGTACTTC.

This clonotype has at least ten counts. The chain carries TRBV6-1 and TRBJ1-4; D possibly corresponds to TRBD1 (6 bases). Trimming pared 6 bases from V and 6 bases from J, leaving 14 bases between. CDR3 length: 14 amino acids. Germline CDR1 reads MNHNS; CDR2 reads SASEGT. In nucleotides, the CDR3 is TGTGCCAGCAGAACAACAGGGACGGATGAAAAACTGTTTTTT. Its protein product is CASRTTGTDEKLFF.

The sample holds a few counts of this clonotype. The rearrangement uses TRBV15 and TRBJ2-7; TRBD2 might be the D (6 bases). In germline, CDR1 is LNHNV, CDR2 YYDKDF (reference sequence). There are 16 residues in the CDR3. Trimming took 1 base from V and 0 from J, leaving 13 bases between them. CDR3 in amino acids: CATSRVPGSYSYEQYF. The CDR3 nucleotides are TGTGCCACCAGCAGAGTCCCCGGGAGCTACTCCTACGAGCAGTACTTC.

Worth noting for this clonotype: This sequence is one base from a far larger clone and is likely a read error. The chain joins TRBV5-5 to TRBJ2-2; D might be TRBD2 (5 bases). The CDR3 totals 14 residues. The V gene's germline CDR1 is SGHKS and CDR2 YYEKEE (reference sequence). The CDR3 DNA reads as TGTGCCGGCAGCTTAGGGAGGAACACCGGGGAGCTGTTTTTT. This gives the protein CAGSLGRNTGELFF.